These 2 T cell receptor beta chains share one sample of origin, sequenced in a study of T cells in Graves' hyperthyroidism and ophthalmopathy (dated by TCRdb to about 2019). Receptor libraries were prepared by multiplex PCR. The instrument given in TCRdb is Illumina HiSeq 2000. TCR beta CDR3 regions were amplified from RNA transcripts. For the first round of RT-PCR on the TCR CDR3, the HTBI primer set was used together with the Qiagen OneStep RT-PCR kit. TCRdb reworked the public reads: Q25 trimming with fastp, MiXCR clone assembly, productive beta chains retained. Identical CDR3 protein sequences are pooled into one entry, listed with their most common genes and DNA. Recorded for this sample are roughly 710,000 distinct CDR3 sequences; 35% of them occurred a single time. The ten largest clones represent more than 25% of the sample. The sequenced sample consisted of blood. These receptors were obtained from a woman aged 40 to 50 with Graves' hyperthyroidism.

This clonotype appeared a single time. Because the CDR3 is missing its conserved closing phenylalanine or tryptophan, this is likely a read error. Because the CDR3's place on the DNA is in doubt, the DNA is left out and the CDR3 is given as listed by TCRdb. The V gene is TRBV11-2, the J gene TRBJ1-3; the tabulated D call, TRBD1, remains unverified against the DNA. CDR1 is SGHAT and CDR2 is FQNNGV in the germline V gene. The CDR3 region is 10 residues in length, termini included. The CDR3: CASSPLAYRD.

This chain connects TRBV4-3 to TRBJ1-1; possible D gene TRBD1, 6 bases. The CDR3 runs to 17 residues. V was clipped by 7 bases and J by 0 bases, with 21 bases between them. Germline CDR1 LGHNA, CDR2 YSLEER. CDR3 DNA sequence: TGCGCCAGCACCAATATAGGGGGGGCAGGGATGAACACTGAAGCTTTCTTT. As protein: CASTNIGGAGMNTEAFF.